The rows below give T cell receptor beta chains drawn from one sample of a study of PD-1 blockade in classical Hodgkin lymphoma. Method: immunoSEQ multiplex PCR; TCRdb's copy keeps in-frame clones and lacks some. The sample lists more than 85,000 clones, roughly 91% seen once, with approximately 2.6% in the top ten. Sequenced material: peripheral blood mononuclear cells (PBMCs), taken before the second cycle of nivolumab. These TCRs come from a human donor with classical Hodgkin lymphoma. The CDR3 runs from the conserved cysteine through the conserved F or W. D genes are given only for firm matches. Not every row has a clone size; where given, it reads once, few, many or a size class.

J: TRBJ2-5
D: TRBD2
size: NA
V: TRBV19
DNA: TGTGCCAGTAGTAGGACTAGCGGGAGGGCCATCGAGACCCAGTACTTC
CDR3: CASSRTSGRAIETQYF

J: TRBJ2-2
D: TRBD1
size: NA
V: TRBV10-1
DNA: TGCGCCAGCAGCCGGACAGGGGCAAGCGGGGAGCTGTTTTTT
CDR3: CASSRTGASGELFF

J: TRBJ1-5
D: TRBD1
size: NA
V: TRBV30
DNA: TGTGCCTGGAGTGCCGGGACAGGGGTACCCCCCCGGCATTTT
CDR3: CAWSAGTGVPPRHF

J: TRBJ1-1
D: NA
size: NA
V: TRBV7-3
DNA: TGTGCCAGCACCTTAGGGCCTAACACTGAAGCTTTCTTT
CDR3: CASTLGPNTEAFF

J: TRBJ2-5
D: TRBD1
size: NA
V: TRBV9
DNA: TGTGCCAGCAGCGTAGCTCCGACAGGGTCATTCCAAGAGACCCAGTACTTC
CDR3: CASSVAPTGSFQETQYF

J: TRBJ2-2
D: NA
size: NA
V: TRBV6-1
DNA: TGTGCCAGCAGGCTATCGGGGAGCGGGGAGCTGTTTTTT
CDR3: CASRLSGSGELFF

J: TRBJ2-3
D: TRBD1
size: NA
V: TRBV6-1
DNA: TGTGCCAGCAGTGACGGGACAGGGTACAGAGATACGCAGTATTTT
CDR3: CASSDGTGYRDTQYF

J: TRBJ2-1
D: NA
size: NA
V: TRBV2
DNA: TGTGCCAGCAGTGACCGGACGGACGAGAAGCAGTTCTTC
CDR3: CASSDRTDEKQFF

J: TRBJ1-1
D: NA
size: NA
V: TRBV10-1
DNA: TGCGCCAGCAGTGAGTCGACGGGTGCTGAAGCTTTCTTT
CDR3: CASSESTGAEAFF

J: TRBJ2-7
D: TRBD2
size: NA
V: TRBV14
DNA: TGTGCCAGCAGCCCATCGGGACTAGCCTACGAGCAGTACTTC
CDR3: CASSPSGLAYEQYF

J: TRBJ2-5
D: TRBD2
size: NA
V: TRBV7-6
DNA: TGTGCCAGCAGCTTAGGTGGGAGGGCCGTTAGGGAGACCCAGTACTTC
CDR3: CASSLGGRAVRETQYF

J: TRBJ1-1
D: NA
size: NA
V: TRBV4-1
DNA: TGCGCCAGCAGCCAAGGCGGGAACACTGAAGCTTTCTTT
CDR3: CASSQGGNTEAFF

J: TRBJ2-3
D: TRBD1
size: NA
V: TRBV7-9
DNA: TGTGCCAGCAGCTCCCGGGGACAGTTTCGTCACACAGATACGCAGTATTTT
CDR3: CASSSRGQFRHTDTQYF

J: TRBJ1-5
D: NA
size: NA
V: TRBV28
DNA: TGTGCCAGCAGTCCAGACAGGCTTAATCAGCCCCAGCATTTT
CDR3: CASSPDRLNQPQHF

J: TRBJ1-3
D: NA
size: NA
V: TRBV5-1
DNA: TGCGCCAGCAGCCCAGGACAGTTCTCTGGAAACACCATATATTTT
CDR3: CASSPGQFSGNTIYF

J: TRBJ2-1
D: NA
size: once
V: TRBV7-9
DNA: TGTGCCAGCAGCTTTGGGCGAGACAATGAGCAGTTCTTC
CDR3: CASSFGRDNEQFF

J: TRBJ2-7
D: NA
size: NA
V: TRBV12-5
DNA: TGTGCTAGTGGCCAGGCCGGACGGGCCTACGAGCAGTACTTC
CDR3: CASGQAGRAYEQYF

J: TRBJ2-2
D: NA
size: NA
V: TRBV28
DNA: TGTGCCAGCAGCAAGGACGATAAAAACACCGGGGAGCTGTTTTTT
CDR3: CASSKDDKNTGELFF

J: TRBJ2-7
D: NA
size: NA
V: TRBV10-2
DNA: TGCGCCAGCAGTGTTAGCTCCCTAGGCTACGAGCAGTACTTC
CDR3: CASSVSSLGYEQYF

J: TRBJ2-3
D: NA
size: NA
V: TRBV7-3
DNA: TGTGCCAGCAGCTTAGAGAGAGATACGCAGTATTTT
CDR3: CASSLERDTQYF

J: TRBJ1-4
D: TRBD1
size: NA
V: TRBV11-2
DNA: TGTGCCAGCAGCAAAAATCCGGGACAGGGAGGTGAAAAACTGTTTTTT
CDR3: CASSKNPGQGGEKLFF

J: TRBJ2-7
D: NA
size: NA
V: TRBV19
DNA: TGTGCCAGTAGTATTGGGACCCGCTACGAGCAGTACTTC
CDR3: CASSIGTRYEQYF

J: TRBJ2-5
D: TRBD1
size: NA
V: TRBV7-8
DNA: TGTGCCAGCAGCGACGCGACAGGGTGGTCGGAGACCCAGTACTTC
CDR3: CASSDATGWSETQYF

J: TRBJ2-5
D: NA
size: NA
V: TRBV5-1
DNA: TGCGCCAGCAGCTTGGCCGGGGCAGGGGCCCGTGTTGAGACCCAGTACTTC
CDR3: CASSLAGAGARVETQYF

J: TRBJ1-3
D: NA
size: NA
V: TRBV5-6
DNA: TGTGCCAGCAGCTTTTTTCAGGGTCCTGGAAACACCATATATTTT
CDR3: CASSFFQGPGNTIYF

J: TRBJ2-5
D: NA
size: NA
V: TRBV11-1
DNA: TGTGCCAGCAGCTTAATTAACCAAGAGACCCAGTACTTC
CDR3: CASSLINQETQYF

J: TRBJ2-6
D: TRBD2
size: NA
V: TRBV9
DNA: TGTGCCAGCAGCGTAAATTTAGGGACTAGCGGGAGGGAAACCTACTCTGGGGCCAACGTCCTGACTTTC
CDR3: CASSVNLGTSGRETYSGANVLTF

J: TRBJ2-5
D: NA
size: NA
V: TRBV6-1
DNA: TGTGCCAGCAGTGAAGCCCAGGCTCAAGAGACCCAGTACTTC
CDR3: CASSEAQAQETQYF

J: TRBJ1-4
D: TRBD1
size: NA
V: TRBV6-5
DNA: TGTGCCAGCAGAACACAGGGGAGGGATGAAAAACTGTTTTTT
CDR3: CASRTQGRDEKLFF

J: TRBJ2-7
D: NA
size: NA
V: TRBV28
DNA: TGTGCCAGCAGTCCCCTTCTGAAGGGCGAGCAGTACTTC
CDR3: CASSPLLKGEQYF

J: TRBJ1-1
D: NA
size: NA
V: TRBV15
DNA: TGTGCCACCAGCAGAGATACCAGTCCCTTAACTTTCTTT
CDR3: CATSRDTSPLTFF

J: TRBJ1-2
D: NA
size: NA
V: TRBV4-1
DNA: TGCGCCAGCAGCCAGGATCCCAGGTGGGGCTACACCTTC
CDR3: CASSQDPRWGYTF

J: TRBJ2-2
D: TRBD2
size: NA
V: TRBV6-5
DNA: TGTGCCAGCAGGATATGGGAGGGGAACACCGGGGAGCTGTTTTTT
CDR3: CASRIWEGNTGELFF

J: TRBJ2-7
D: TRBD1
size: NA
V: TRBV12-5
DNA: TGTGCTAGTGGTTTGGTCCGGGACAGGGGACACGAGCAGTACTTC
CDR3: CASGLVRDRGHEQYF

J: TRBJ2-1
D: TRBD2
size: NA
V: TRBV29-1
DNA: TGCAGCGTCGCCTTAGCGGGAGGGCCCAATGAGCAGTTCTTC
CDR3: CSVALAGGPNEQFF

J: TRBJ1-1
D: NA
size: NA
V: TRBV18
DNA: TGTGCCAGCTCACCGATTGTGCAGGGGTTGAACACTGAAGCTTTCTTT
CDR3: CASSPIVQGLNTEAFF

J: TRBJ1-2
D: TRBD1
size: few
V: TRBV15
DNA: TGTGCCACCAGCCCGAGTCGACGGGACAGCGCCTTGGGCACCTTC
CDR3: CATSPSRRDSALGTF

J: TRBJ2-1
D: TRBD2
size: NA
V: TRBV5-1
DNA: TGCGCCAGCAGCTTCGGGGAGGGCCCCTACAATGAGCAGTTCTTC
CDR3: CASSFGEGPYNEQFF

J: TRBJ1-1
D: TRBD1
size: NA
V: TRBV15
DNA: TGTGCCACCAGCAGAGATTGGGCAGGGGGGGACACTGAAGCTTTCTTT
CDR3: CATSRDWAGGDTEAFF

J: TRBJ2-3
D: TRBD2
size: NA
V: TRBV18
DNA: TGTGCCAGCTCTTTGGGGACTAGCGGCTGGGAAGCAGATACGCAGTATTTT
CDR3: CASSLGTSGWEADTQYF

J: TRBJ2-1
D: TRBD2
size: few
V: TRBV6-4
DNA: TGTGCCAGCAGTCAAACTAGCGGGAGACCCTACAATGAGCAGTTCTTC
CDR3: CASSQTSGRPYNEQFF

J: TRBJ1-1
D: TRBD1
size: NA
V: TRBV6-5
DNA: TGTGCCAGCAGTTATTCCCAAACAGGGGGCACTGAAGCTTTCTTT
CDR3: CASSYSQTGGTEAFF

J: TRBJ2-7
D: TRBD1
size: NA
V: TRBV6-5
DNA: TGTGCCAGCAAGGTCGACAGGGGACTCTACGAGCAGTACTTC
CDR3: CASKVDRGLYEQYF

J: TRBJ2-7
D: TRBD1
size: NA
V: TRBV6-5
DNA: TGTGCCAGCAGTTGGACGGGACAGGGGGGCTACGAGCAGTACTTC
CDR3: CASSWTGQGGYEQYF